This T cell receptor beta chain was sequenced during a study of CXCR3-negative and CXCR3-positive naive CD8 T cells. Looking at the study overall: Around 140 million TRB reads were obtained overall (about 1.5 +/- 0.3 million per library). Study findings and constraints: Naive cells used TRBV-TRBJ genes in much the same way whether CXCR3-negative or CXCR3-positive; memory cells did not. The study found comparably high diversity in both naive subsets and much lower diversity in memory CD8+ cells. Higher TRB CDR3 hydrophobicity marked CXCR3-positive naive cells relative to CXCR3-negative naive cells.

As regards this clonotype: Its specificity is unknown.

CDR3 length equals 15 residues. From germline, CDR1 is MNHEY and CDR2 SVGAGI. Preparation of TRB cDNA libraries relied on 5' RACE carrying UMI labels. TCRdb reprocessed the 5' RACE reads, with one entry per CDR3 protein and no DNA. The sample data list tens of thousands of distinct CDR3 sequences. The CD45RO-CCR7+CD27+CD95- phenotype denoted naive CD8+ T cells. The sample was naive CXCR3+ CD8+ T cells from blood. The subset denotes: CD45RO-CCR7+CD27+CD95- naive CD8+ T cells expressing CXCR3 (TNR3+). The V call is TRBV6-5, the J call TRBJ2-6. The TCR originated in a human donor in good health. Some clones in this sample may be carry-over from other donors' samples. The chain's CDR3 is CASSPTGSGANVLTF.